The rows below give T cell receptor beta chains drawn from one sample of a study of shared T cell receptors in the human thymus. Assay: immunoSEQ multiplex PCR; the TCRdb copy retains only in-frame clones and omits some. The sample lists fewer than 700,000 clones, roughly 90% seen once, with over 0.008% in the top ten. The sample also formed part of further work on human thymus T cells.

The specimen was thymocytes. The origin of the receptors is a boy under three years old with a congenital heart defect. Both conserved end residues are part of each CDR3. A D gene is named only where the DNA matches it firmly. The size entry is marked missing in some rows and otherwise reads once, few, many or a size class.

j_gene: TRBJ2-7; v_gene: TRBV5-6; abundance: NA; d_gene: NA; CDR3aa: CASSLGRAAYEQYF; CDR3nt: TGTGCCAGCAGCTTGGGGAGGGCAGCCTACGAGCAGTACTTC
j_gene: TRBJ2-7; v_gene: TRBV5-8; abundance: NA; d_gene: TRBD2; CDR3aa: CASSFFQRGAYEQYF; CDR3nt: TGTGCCAGCAGCTTTTTCCAGCGGGGTGCCTACGAGCAGTACTTC
j_gene: TRBJ2-1; v_gene: TRBV5-4; abundance: NA; d_gene: TRBD1; CDR3aa: CASSSTPDRANNEQFF; CDR3nt: TGTGCCAGCAGCTCCACGCCTGACAGGGCCAACAATGAGCAGTTCTTC
j_gene: TRBJ2-7; v_gene: TRBV7-2; abundance: NA; d_gene: NA; CDR3aa: CASSPRDSQSSVEQYF; CDR3nt: TGTGCCAGCAGCCCTCGTGATTCCCAATCGTCGGTCGAGCAGTACTTC
j_gene: TRBJ2-7; v_gene: TRBV10-3; abundance: NA; d_gene: NA; CDR3aa: CAIWTTTTYEQYF; CDR3nt: TGTGCCATCTGGACTACTACCACCTACGAGCAGTACTTC
j_gene: TRBJ2-3; v_gene: TRBV11-2; abundance: NA; d_gene: TRBD2; CDR3aa: CASTQRERADTQYF; CDR3nt: TGTGCCAGCACCCAGCGGGAGCGGGCAGATACGCAGTATTTT
j_gene: TRBJ2-5; v_gene: TRBV28; abundance: NA; d_gene: NA; CDR3aa: CASRKYSGGQETQYF; CDR3nt: TGTGCCAGCAGGAAGTACTCAGGTGGGCAAGAGACCCAGTACTTC
j_gene: TRBJ2-7; v_gene: TRBV11-3; abundance: NA; d_gene: TRBD2; CDR3aa: CASSLGLVAYEQYF; CDR3nt: TGTGCCAGCAGCTTGGGACTAGTCGCCTACGAGCAGTACTTC
j_gene: TRBJ2-3; v_gene: TRBV30; abundance: once; d_gene: NA; CDR3aa: CAWSTSSSTDTQYF; CDR3nt: TGTGCCTGGAGCACTAGCTCTAGCACAGATACGCAGTATTTT
j_gene: TRBJ2-1; v_gene: TRBV7-2; abundance: NA; d_gene: NA; CDR3aa: CASSLARQGARSGISYNEQFF; CDR3nt: TGTGCCAGCAGCTTAGCGCGGCAGGGGGCGAGGAGCGGGATATCCTACAATGAGCAGTTCTTC
j_gene: TRBJ2-7; v_gene: TRBV6-5; abundance: NA; d_gene: TRBD2; CDR3aa: CASSYSIGLDEQYF; CDR3nt: TGTGCCAGCAGTTACTCGATTGGACTAGACGAGCAGTACTTC
j_gene: TRBJ2-3; v_gene: TRBV14; abundance: NA; d_gene: TRBD2; CDR3aa: CASSQVAGGPPDTQYF; CDR3nt: TGTGCCAGCAGCCAAGTTGCGGGAGGGCCCCCAGATACGCAGTATTTT
j_gene: TRBJ2-7; v_gene: TRBV10-3; abundance: NA; d_gene: TRBD2; CDR3aa: CAISESRETSYEQYF; CDR3nt: TGTGCCATCAGTGAGTCGCGGGAGACGTCCTACGAGCAGTACTTC
j_gene: TRBJ2-7; v_gene: TRBV11-2; abundance: NA; d_gene: NA; CDR3aa: CASITGPPSYEQYF; CDR3nt: TGTGCCAGCATCACAGGACCCCCCTCCTACGAGCAGTACTTC
j_gene: TRBJ2-7; v_gene: TRBV28; abundance: NA; d_gene: TRBD2; CDR3aa: CASSLEGVGLAETYEQYF; CDR3nt: TGTGCCAGCAGTTTGGAGGGGGTGGGACTAGCGGAGACCTACGAGCAGTACTTC
j_gene: TRBJ2-5; v_gene: TRBV6-5; abundance: NA; d_gene: NA; CDR3aa: CASSTREETQYF; CDR3nt: TGTGCCAGTAGCACTAGGGAAGAGACCCAGTACTTC
j_gene: TRBJ1-2; v_gene: TRBV5-6; abundance: NA; d_gene: NA; CDR3aa: CASSGRGREGYGYTF; CDR3nt: TGTGCCAGCAGCGGCCGCGGGAGGGAGGGCTATGGCTACACCTTC
j_gene: TRBJ2-7; v_gene: TRBV7-8; abundance: once; d_gene: TRBD2; CDR3aa: CASSLARGGSEQYF; CDR3nt: TGTGCCAGCAGCTTAGCGCGCGGCGGGAGCGAGCAGTACTTC
j_gene: TRBJ2-1; v_gene: TRBV12-5; abundance: NA; d_gene: TRBD2; CDR3aa: CASGPGSSGRGEQFF; CDR3nt: TGTGCTAGTGGCCCCGGTTCTAGCGGGAGAGGTGAGCAGTTCTTC
j_gene: TRBJ1-2; v_gene: TRBV19; abundance: NA; d_gene: NA; CDR3aa: CASSMNGVYGYTF; CDR3nt: TGTGCCAGTAGTATGAATGGAGTATATGGCTACACCTTC